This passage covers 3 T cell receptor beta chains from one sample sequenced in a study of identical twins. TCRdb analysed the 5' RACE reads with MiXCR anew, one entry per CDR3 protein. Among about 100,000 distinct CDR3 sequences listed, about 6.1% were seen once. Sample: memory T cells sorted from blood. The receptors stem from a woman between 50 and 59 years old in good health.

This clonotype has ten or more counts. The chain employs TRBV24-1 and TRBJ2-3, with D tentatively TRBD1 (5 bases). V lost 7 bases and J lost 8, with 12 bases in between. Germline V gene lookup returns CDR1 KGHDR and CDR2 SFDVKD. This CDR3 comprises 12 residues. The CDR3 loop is CATRQGFGTQYF. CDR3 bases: TGTGCCACCAGGCAGGGTTTCGGTACGCAGTATTTT.

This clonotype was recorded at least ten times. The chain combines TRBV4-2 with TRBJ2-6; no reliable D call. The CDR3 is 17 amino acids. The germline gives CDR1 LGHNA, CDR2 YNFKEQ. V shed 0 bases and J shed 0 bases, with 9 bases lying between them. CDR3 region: CASSQDLAGSGANVLTF. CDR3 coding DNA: TGTGCCAGCAGCCAAGATTTGGCTGGCTCTGGGGCCAACGTCCTGACTTTC.

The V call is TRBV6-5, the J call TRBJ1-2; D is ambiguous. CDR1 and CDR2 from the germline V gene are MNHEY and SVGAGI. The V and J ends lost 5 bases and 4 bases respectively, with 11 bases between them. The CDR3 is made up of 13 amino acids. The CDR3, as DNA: TGTGCCAGCAGTCCCGACGGCTTCTATGGCTACACCTTC. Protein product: CASSPDGFYGYTF.